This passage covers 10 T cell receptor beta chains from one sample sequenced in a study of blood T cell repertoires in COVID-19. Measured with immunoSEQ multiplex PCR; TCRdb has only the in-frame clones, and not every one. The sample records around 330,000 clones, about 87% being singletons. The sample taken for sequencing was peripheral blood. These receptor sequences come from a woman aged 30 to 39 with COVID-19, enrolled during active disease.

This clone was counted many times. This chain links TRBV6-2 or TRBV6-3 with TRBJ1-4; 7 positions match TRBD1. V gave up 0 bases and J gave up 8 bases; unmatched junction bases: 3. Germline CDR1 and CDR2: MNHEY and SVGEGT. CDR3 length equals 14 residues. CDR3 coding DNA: TGTGCCAGCAGTTACTCAGGGGGCGCCGAAAAACTGTTTTTT. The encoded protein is CASSYSGGAEKLFF.

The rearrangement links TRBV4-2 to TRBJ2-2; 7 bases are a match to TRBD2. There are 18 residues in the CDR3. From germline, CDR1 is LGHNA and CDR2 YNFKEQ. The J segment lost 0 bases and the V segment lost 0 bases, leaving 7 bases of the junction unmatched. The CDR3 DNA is TGTGCCAGCAGCCAAGACCCCCTGGGAGGGACGAACACCGGGGAGCTGTTTTTT. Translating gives CASSQDPLGGTNTGELFF.

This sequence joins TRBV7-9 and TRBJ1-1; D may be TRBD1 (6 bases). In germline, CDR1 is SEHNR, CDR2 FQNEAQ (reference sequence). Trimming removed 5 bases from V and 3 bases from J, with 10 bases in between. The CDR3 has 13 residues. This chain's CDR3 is CASSAGEHTEAFF. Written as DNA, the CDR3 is TGTGCCAGCAGCGCAGGGGAACACACTGAAGCTTTCTTT.

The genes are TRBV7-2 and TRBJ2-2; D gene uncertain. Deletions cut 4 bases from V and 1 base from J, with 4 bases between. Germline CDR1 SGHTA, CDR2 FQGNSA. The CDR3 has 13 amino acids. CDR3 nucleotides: TGTGCCAGCAGCTCCAGGAACACCGGGGAGCTGTTTTTT. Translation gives CASSSRNTGELFF.

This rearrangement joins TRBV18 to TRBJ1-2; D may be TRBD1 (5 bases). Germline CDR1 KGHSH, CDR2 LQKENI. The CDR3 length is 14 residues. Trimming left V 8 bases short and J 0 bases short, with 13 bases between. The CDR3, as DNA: TGTGCCAGCGCGACTCAAGGGGCTAACTATGGCTACACCTTC. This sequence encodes CASATQGANYGYTF.

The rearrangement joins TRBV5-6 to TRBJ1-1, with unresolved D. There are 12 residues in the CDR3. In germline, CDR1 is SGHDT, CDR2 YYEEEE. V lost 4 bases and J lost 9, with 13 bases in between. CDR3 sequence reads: CASSPGGHQAFF. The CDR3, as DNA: TGTGCCAGCAGCCCGGGAGGGCACCAAGCTTTCTTT. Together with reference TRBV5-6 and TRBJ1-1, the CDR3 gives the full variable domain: DAGVTQSPTHLIKTRGQQVTLRCSPKSGHDTVSWYQQALGQGPQFIFQYYEEEERQRGNFPDRFSGHQFPNYSSELNVNALLLGDSALYLCASSPGGHQAFFGQGTRLTVV.

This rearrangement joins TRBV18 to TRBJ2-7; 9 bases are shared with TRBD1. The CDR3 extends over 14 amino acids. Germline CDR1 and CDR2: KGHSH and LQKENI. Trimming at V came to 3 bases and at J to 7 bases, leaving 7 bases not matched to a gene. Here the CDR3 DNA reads TGTGCCAGCTCACCCGAACAGGGGGCGAGGGAGCAGTACGTC. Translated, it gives CASSPEQGAREQYV.

The CDR3 protein is CASSTTGSASTDTQYF. CDR3 in DNA: TGTGCCAGTAGTACCACAGGTTCCGCTAGCACAGATACGCAGTATTTT. The rearrangement joins TRBV19 to TRBJ2-3; TRBD1 might be the D (5 bases). Trimming took off 4 bases at V and 0 bases at J, with 14 bases between the two ends. CDR1 and CDR2 from the germline V gene are LNHDA and SQIVND (reference sequence). The CDR3 is 16 residues long.

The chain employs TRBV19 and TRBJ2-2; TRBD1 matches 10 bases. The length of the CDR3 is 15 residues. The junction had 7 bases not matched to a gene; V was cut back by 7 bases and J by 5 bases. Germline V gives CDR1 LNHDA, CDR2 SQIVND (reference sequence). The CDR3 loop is CASTLDRGGTGELFF. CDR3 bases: TGTGCCAGTACTCTGGACAGGGGGGGGACCGGGGAGCTGTTTTTT.

CDR3 sequence (DNA): TGTGCCAGCAGCTTCAGGACTAGCGGGGGAGATACGCAGTATTTT. Protein product: CASSFRTSGGDTQYF. This chain joins TRBV5-6 and TRBJ2-3; TRBD2 matches 13 bases. Germline trimming cut 2 bases from V and 5 bases from J; bases unmatched to any gene: 2. The CDR3 is made up of 15 amino acids. CDR1 is SGHDT, CDR2 YYEEEE, per germline.